Listed below are T cell receptor beta chains from one sample, sequenced in a study of graft-versus-host responses after intestinal transplantation. Only in-frame clones appear in the TCRdb table, and some are missing; sequencing was by immunoSEQ multiplex PCR. The sample records 25,000 to 30,000 clones, 70% to 90% being singletons. The sequencing here drew on PBMCs, taken around 460 days after intestinal transplantation. The receptor source for this set is a human patient who received an intestinal transplant, so some T cells may come from the graft donor. CDR3s include the opening cysteine and the closing phenylalanine or tryptophan. D genes are given only for firm matches. Clone size is shown for a subset of rows, as once, few, many or a class of expanded clone.

clone size	V gene	D gene	J gene	CDR3 protein	CDR3 DNA
-	TRBV7-2	-	TRBJ2-2	CASSRDLATGELFF	TGTGCCAGCAGCCGGGATTTGGCCACCGGGGAGCTGTTTTTT
-	TRBV7-3	TRBD1	TRBJ2-2	CASSLTGGPGELFF	TGTGCCAGCAGCTTGACAGGGGGACCCGGGGAGCTGTTTTTT
few	TRBV30	-	TRBJ2-5	CAWSLRAGETQYF	TGTGCCTGGAGTTTGCGGGCCGGAGAGACCCAGTACTTC
-	TRBV2	-	TRBJ2-1	CASSVRRALDNEQFF	TGTGCCAGCAGTGTGCGGAGGGCGTTGGACAATGAGCAGTTCTTC
-	TRBV2	-	TRBJ2-2	CASSGRGTGELFF	TGTGCCAGCAGTGGCAGGGGCACCGGGGAGCTGTTTTTT
-	TRBV30	TRBD2	TRBJ2-1	CAWRYPGTSGGVPLSEQFF	TGTGCCTGGAGATATCCCGGGACTAGCGGGGGGGTACCGTTGAGTGAGCAGTTCTTC
few	TRBV14	TRBD2	TRBJ2-5	CASSPISGRAETQYF	TGTGCCAGCAGCCCGATTAGCGGGAGGGCGGAGACCCAGTACTTC
-	TRBV5-1	TRBD2	TRBJ2-3	CASSPGLALSTDTQYF	TGCGCCAGCAGCCCGGGACTAGCCCTGAGCACAGATACGCAGTATTTT
-	TRBV19	TRBD1	TRBJ2-3	CATTGTVWRQGLRVALTDTQYF	TGTGCCACCACGGGGACGGTTTGGAGACAGGGGTTGAGGGTGGCCCTCACAGATACGCAGTATTTT
once	TRBV9	TRBD2	TRBJ2-1	CASSVGTSGHNEQFF	TGTGCCAGCAGCGTTGGGACTAGCGGCCACAATGAGCAGTTCTTC
once	TRBV6-5	-	TRBJ2-7	CASSSGALPHYEQYF	TGTGCCAGCAGTTCAGGGGCCCTCCCCCACTACGAGCAGTACTTC
-	TRBV9	-	TRBJ2-7	CASSPARDTLPYEQYF	TGTGCCAGCAGCCCCGCCCGGGACACTCTTCCCTACGAGCAGTACTTC
-	TRBV28	-	TRBJ1-2	CASSLQDYGYTF	TGTGCCAGCAGTTTACAGGACTATGGCTACACCTTC
few	TRBV27	-	TRBJ1-5	CASSRGGNQPQHF	TGTGCCAGCAGTCGGGGGGGGAATCAGCCCCAGCATTTT
-	TRBV19	TRBD1	TRBJ1-2	CASSTDRGNKRNGYTF	TGTGCCAGTAGTACCGACAGGGGCAATAAAAGAAATGGCTACACCTTC
-	TRBV7-6	TRBD2	TRBJ2-5	CASSISGGNYQETQYF	TGTGCCAGCAGCATTAGCGGGGGTAACTACCAAGAGACCCAGTACTTC
-	TRBV14	-	TRBJ2-7	CASSRDYEQYF	TGTGCCAGCAGTCGCGACTACGAGCAGTACTTC
-	TRBV6-9	-	TRBJ1-2	CASSPELFYGYTF	TGTGCCAGCAGTCCGGAGTTATTCTATGGCTACACCTTC
-	TRBV30	TRBD1	TRBJ2-1	CAWREVGRDSTYNEQFF	TGTGCCTGGAGGGAGGTGGGCCGGGACAGCACCTACAATGAGCAGTTCTTC
once	TRBV7-2	-	TRBJ2-5	CASSLGWGYETQYF	TGTGCCAGCAGCTTAGGATGGGGCTATGAGACCCAGTACTTC
-	TRBV6-5	TRBD2	TRBJ2-1	CASSRDYRHEQFF	TGTGCCAGCAGTCGGGACTACCGGCATGAGCAGTTCTTC
-	TRBV30	-	TRBJ1-2	CAWGTHGYTF	TGTGCCTGGGGCACTCATGGCTACACCTTC
-	TRBV27	TRBD2	TRBJ2-2	CASSLPGLAGSTGELFF	TGTGCCAGCAGCCTCCCGGGACTAGCGGGAAGCACCGGGGAGCTGTTTTTT
-	TRBV27	TRBD1	TRBJ2-1	CASSLLTGVGDEQFF	TGTGCCAGCAGTCTTTTGACAGGGGTAGGGGATGAGCAGTTCTTC
-	TRBV2	TRBD1	TRBJ1-4	CASRRDRDEKLFF	TGTGCCAGCAGACGGGACAGGGATGAAAAACTGTTTTTT
few	TRBV27	TRBD1	TRBJ1-4	CASSSDRASEKLFF	TGTGCCAGCAGCTCAGACAGGGCCAGTGAAAAACTGTTTTTT
-	TRBV28	-	TRBJ1-2	CASRNPGRDGYTF	TGTGCCAGCAGGAACCCTGGAAGGGATGGCTACACCTTC
-	TRBV19	-	TRBJ2-1	CASGPSHSYNEQFF	TGTGCCAGTGGACCATCCCACTCCTACAATGAGCAGTTCTTC
-	TRBV14	-	TRBJ2-5	CASSLTDYRLQETQYF	TGTGCCAGCAGCCTTACGGACTACCGACTTCAAGAGACCCAGTACTTC
-	TRBV7-8	-	TRBJ2-2	CASTALANTGELFF	TGTGCCAGCACCGCACTAGCGAACACCGGGGAGCTGTTTTTT
-	TRBV15	-	TRBJ2-6	CATSREGFPGANVLTF	TGTGCCACCAGCAGAGAAGGTTTTCCGGGGGCCAACGTCCTGACTTTC
-	TRBV7-2	TRBD1	TRBJ1-3	CASSSDRARGNTIYF	TGTGCCAGCAGCTCCGACAGGGCAAGGGGAAACACCATATATTTT
once	TRBV6-5	-	TRBJ2-2	CASTGRRNTGELFF	TGTGCCAGCACCGGCAGGAGGAACACCGGGGAGCTGTTTTTT
-	TRBV28	TRBD1	TRBJ2-7	CASLGQGRTYEQYF	TGTGCCAGTTTAGGACAGGGACGGACCTACGAGCAGTACTTC
-	TRBV2	TRBD2	TRBJ2-3	CASSDPLGAGDTYF	TGTGCCAGCAGTGATCCCCTGGGAGCGGGAGATACGTATTTT
once	TRBV11-1	TRBD1	TRBJ2-5	CASSSRDRGFETQYF	TGTGCCAGCAGCTCCCGGGACAGGGGTTTCGAGACCCAGTACTTC
-	TRBV19	-	TRBJ2-2	CASSIRTGELFF	TGTGCCAGTAGTATAAGGACCGGGGAGCTGTTTTTT
-	TRBV19	TRBD1	TRBJ2-7	CASSYGQGTYEQYF	TGTGCCAGTAGTTACGGACAGGGGACCTACGAGCAGTACTTC
once	TRBV4-1	-	TRBJ2-3	CASSQESRDTQYF	TGCGCCAGCAGCCAAGAATCACGAGATACGCAGTATTTT
-	TRBV25-1	-	TRBJ2-7	CASLPRGAYEQYF	TGTGCCAGCCTTCCTAGGGGCGCCTACGAGCAGTACTTC
-	TRBV7-2	TRBD1	TRBJ2-7	CASVDRGDRESYEQYF	TGTGCCAGCGTTGACAGAGGGGACAGGGAATCCTACGAGCAGTACTTC
-	TRBV5-1	-	TRBJ1-2	CASSPATPHYGYTF	TGCGCCAGCAGCCCCGCCACCCCGCACTATGGCTACACCTTC
-	TRBV11-2	-	TRBJ2-3	CASSPTDTQYF	TGTGCCAGCAGCCCAACAGATACGCAGTATTTT
few	TRBV5-1	TRBD2	TRBJ2-1	CASSKAGATHNEQFF	TGCGCCAGCAGCAAGGCGGGAGCGACTCACAATGAGCAGTTCTTC
-	TRBV2	TRBD2	TRBJ2-7	CASSLGGRLAGQTYEQYF	TGTGCCAGCAGTCTGGGGGGGCGACTAGCGGGCCAGACCTACGAGCAGTACTTC
-	TRBV6-5	-	TRBJ1-1	CASSYGAAEAFF	TGTGCCAGCAGTTACGGGGCAGCTGAAGCTTTCTTT
-	TRBV30	TRBD1	TRBJ2-7	CAWSGQGWGEQYF	TGTGCCTGGAGTGGACAGGGTTGGGGCGAGCAGTACTTC